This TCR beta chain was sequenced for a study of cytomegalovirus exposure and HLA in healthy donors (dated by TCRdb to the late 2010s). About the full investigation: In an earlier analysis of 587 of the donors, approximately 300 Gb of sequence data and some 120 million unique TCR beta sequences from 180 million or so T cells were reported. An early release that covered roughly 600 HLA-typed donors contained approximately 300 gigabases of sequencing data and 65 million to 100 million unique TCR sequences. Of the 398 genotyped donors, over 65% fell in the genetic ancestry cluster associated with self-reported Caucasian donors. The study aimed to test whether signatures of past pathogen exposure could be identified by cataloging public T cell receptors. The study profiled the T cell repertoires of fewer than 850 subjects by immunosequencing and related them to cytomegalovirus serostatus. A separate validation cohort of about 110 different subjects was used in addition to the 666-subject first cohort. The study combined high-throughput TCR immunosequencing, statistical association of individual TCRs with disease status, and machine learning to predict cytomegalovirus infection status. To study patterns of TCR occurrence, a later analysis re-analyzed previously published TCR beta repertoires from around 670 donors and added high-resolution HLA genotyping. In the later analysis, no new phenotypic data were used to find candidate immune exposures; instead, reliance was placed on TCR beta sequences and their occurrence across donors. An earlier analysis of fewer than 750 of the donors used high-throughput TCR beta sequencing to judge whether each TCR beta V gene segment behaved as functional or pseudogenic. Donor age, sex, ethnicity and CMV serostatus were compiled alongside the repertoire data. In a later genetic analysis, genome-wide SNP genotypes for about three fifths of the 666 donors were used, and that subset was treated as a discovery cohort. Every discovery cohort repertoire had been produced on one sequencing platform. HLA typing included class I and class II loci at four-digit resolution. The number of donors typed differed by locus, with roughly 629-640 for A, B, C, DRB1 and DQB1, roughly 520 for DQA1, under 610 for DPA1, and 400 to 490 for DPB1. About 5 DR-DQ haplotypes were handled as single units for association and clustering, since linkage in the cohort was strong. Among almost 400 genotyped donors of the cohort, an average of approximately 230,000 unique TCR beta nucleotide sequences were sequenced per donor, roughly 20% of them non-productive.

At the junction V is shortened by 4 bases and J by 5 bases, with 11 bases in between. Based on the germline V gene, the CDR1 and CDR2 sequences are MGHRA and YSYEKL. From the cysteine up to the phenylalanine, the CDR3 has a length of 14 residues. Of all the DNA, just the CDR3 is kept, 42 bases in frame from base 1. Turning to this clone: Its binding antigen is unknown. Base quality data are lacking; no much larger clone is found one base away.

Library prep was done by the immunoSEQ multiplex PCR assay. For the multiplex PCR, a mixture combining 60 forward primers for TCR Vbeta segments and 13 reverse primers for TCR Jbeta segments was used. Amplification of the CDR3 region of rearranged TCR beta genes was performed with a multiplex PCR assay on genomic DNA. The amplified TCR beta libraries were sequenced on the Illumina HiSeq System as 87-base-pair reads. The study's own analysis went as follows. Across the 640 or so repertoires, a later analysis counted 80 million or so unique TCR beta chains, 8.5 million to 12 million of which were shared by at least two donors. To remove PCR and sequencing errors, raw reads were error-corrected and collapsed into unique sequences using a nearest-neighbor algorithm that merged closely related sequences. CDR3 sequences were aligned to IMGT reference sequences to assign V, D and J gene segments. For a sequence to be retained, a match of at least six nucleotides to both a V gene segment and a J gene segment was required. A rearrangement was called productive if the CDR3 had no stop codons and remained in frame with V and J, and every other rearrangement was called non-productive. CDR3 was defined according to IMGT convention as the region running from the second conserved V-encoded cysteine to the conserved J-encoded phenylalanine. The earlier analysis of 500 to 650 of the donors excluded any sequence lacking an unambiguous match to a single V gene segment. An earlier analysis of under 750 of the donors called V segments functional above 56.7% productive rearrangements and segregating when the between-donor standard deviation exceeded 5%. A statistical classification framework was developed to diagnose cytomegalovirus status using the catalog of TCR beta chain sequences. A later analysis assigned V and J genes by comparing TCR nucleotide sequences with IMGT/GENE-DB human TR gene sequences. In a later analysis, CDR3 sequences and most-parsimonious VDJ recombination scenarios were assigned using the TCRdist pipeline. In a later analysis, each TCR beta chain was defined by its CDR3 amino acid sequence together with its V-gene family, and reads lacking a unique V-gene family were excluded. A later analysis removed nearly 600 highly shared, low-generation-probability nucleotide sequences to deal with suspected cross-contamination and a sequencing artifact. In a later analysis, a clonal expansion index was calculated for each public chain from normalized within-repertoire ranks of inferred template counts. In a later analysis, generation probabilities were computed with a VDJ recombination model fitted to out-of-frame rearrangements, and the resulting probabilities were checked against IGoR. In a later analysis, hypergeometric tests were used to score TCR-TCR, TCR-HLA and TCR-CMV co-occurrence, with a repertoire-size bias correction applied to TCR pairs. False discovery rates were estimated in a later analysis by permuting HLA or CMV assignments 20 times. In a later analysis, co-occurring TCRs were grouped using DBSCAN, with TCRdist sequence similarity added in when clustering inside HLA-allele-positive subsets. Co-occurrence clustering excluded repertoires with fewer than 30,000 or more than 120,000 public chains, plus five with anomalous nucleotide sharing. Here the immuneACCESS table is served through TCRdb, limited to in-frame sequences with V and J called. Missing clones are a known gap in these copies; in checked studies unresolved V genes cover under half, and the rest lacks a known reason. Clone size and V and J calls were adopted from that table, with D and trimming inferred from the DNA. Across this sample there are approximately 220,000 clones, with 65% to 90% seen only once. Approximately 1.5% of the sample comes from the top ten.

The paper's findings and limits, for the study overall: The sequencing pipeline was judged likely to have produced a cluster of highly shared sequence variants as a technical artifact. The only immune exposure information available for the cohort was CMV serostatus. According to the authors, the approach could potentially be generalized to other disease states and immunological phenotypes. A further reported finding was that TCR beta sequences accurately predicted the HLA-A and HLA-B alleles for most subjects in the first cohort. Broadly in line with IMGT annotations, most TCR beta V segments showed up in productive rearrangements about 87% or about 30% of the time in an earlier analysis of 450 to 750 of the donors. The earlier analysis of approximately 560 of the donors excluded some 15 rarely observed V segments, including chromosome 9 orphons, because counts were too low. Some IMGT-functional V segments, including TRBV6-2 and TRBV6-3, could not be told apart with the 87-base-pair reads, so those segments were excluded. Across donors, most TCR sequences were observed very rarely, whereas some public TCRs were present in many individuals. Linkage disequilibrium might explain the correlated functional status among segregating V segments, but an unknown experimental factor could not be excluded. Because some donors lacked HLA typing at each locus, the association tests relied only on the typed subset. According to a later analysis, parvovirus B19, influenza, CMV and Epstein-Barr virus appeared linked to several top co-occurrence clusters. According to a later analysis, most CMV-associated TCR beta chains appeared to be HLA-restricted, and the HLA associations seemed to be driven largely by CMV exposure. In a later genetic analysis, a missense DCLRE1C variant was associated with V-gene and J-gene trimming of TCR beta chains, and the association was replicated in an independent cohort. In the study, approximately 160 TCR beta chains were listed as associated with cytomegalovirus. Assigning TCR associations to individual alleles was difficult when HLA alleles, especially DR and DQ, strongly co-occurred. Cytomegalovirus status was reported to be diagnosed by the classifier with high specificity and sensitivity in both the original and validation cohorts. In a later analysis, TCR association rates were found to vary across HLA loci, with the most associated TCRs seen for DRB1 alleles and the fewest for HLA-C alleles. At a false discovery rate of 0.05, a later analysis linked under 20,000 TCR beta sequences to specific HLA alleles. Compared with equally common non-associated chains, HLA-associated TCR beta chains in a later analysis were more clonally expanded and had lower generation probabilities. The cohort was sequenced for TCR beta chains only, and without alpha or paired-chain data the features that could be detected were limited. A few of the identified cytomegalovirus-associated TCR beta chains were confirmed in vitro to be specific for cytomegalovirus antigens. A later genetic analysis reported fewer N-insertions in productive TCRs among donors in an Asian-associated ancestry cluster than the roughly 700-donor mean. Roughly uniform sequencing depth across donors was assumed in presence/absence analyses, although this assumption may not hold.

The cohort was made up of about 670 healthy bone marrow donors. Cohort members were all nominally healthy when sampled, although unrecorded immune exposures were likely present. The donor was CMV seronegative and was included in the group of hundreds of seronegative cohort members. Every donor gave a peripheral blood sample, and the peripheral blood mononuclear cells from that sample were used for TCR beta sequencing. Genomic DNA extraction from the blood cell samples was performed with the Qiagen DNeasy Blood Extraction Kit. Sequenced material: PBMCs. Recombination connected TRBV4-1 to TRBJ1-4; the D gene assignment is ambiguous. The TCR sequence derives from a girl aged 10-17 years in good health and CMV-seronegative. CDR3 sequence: CASSRGPPNEKLFF. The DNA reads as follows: TGCGCCAGCAGCCGCGGGCCTCCGAATGAAAAACTGTTTTTT.